What follows describes a single T cell receptor (beta chain). The antigen is unknown. These data come from a study of cytomegalovirus exposure and HLA in healthy donors. Between the trimmed V and J ends, which lost 2 bases and 0 bases, there was a span of 11 bases. This CDR3 contains 16 residues. Germline V gives CDR1 MDHEN, CDR2 SYDVKM. The PCR was carried out with 60 Vbeta primers and 13 Jbeta primers. The table came from immunoSEQ multiplex PCR; TCRdb's copy has only in-frame clones and leaves some out. The sample table sets out about 72,000 clones. General study points: The study found most TCR sequences rare, yet found some public TCRs in many donors. In a later analysis, V- and J-gene trimming of beta chains associated with a DCLRE1C missense variant, replicated independently. The authors listed over 150 TCR beta chains as cytomegalovirus-associated. One later analysis reportedly identified an Asian-associated ancestry cluster that showed fewer N-insertions than the roughly 640-donor mean.

The V gene is TRBV28, the J gene TRBJ1-5; D is unclear. Sequencing input: PBMCs. The source of this sequence is a middle-aged man in good health and CMV-seronegative. For the CDR3, the DNA is TGTGCCAGCAGTTTAATGGTAGATTATAGCAATCAGCCCCAGCATTTT. This codes for CASSLMVDYSNQPQHF.